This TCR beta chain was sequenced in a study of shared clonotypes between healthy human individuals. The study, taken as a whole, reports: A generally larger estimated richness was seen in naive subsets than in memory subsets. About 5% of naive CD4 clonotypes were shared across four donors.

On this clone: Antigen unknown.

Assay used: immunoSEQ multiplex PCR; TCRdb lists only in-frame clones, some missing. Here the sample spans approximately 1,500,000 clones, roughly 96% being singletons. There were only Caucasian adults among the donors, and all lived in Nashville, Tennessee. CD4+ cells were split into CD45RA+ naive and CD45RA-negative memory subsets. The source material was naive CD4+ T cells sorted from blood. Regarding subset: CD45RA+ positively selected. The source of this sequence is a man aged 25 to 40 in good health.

The CDR3 DNA sequence: TGTGCCAGCAGCTTATACTCGGGACTAGCTGATTGGAATGAGCAGTTCTTC. Its translation is CASSLYSGLADWNEQFF. The chain links TRBV7-9 to TRBJ2-1; 9 bases fit TRBD2. This CDR3 is built from 17 residues. J gave up 7 bases and V 2 bases, and 12 bases lay outside the gene matches. The germline V gene has CDR1 SEHNR and CDR2 FQNEAQ (reference sequence).